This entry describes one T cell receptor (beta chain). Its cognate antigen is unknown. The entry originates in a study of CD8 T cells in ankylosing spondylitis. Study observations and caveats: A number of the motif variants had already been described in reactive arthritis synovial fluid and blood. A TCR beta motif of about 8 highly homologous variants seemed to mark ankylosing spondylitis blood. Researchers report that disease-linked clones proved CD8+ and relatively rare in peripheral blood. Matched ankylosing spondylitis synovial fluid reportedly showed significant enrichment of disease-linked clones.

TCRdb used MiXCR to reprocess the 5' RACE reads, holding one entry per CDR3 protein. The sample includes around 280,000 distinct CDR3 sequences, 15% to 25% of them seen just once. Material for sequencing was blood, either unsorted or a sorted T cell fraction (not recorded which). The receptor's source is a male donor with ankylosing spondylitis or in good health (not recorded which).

CDR3 amino acids: CAAAPGGVVSTDTQYF. The CDR3 DNA reads TGTGCCGCCGCCCCCGGGGGGGTCGTTAGCACAGATACGCAGTATTTT. The chain employs TRBV15 and TRBJ2-3; 8 positions agree with TRBD2. Germline V gene sequence: CDR1 LNHNV, CDR2 YYDKDF (reference sequence). With V trimmed by 11 bases and J by 0 bases, 13 bases remained unmatched. The CDR3 covers 16 residues.